The 24 T cell receptor beta chains given below trace back to one sample, sequenced in a study of blood T cells in healthy people across ages. A J-beta primer mix and a sample-barcoded 5' primer were used in a second PCR of about 7 to 12 cycles. MiXCR, applied by TCRdb to the 5' RACE reads, yields one record per CDR3 protein. Of fewer than 800,000 distinct CDR3 sequences listed, 45% to 50% are singletons. Sequencing used blood. All receptors derive from a woman aged 60-75 years in good health.

The chain couples TRBV28 to TRBJ2-3, with D perhaps TRBD2 (5 bases). The V end lost 3 bases, the J end lost 2 bases, and 15 bases lay between the germline ends. Germline loops: CDR1 MDHEN, CDR2 SYDVKM. This CDR3 is 16 amino acids long. CDR3 sequence: CASSFQSSRLTDTQYF. CDR3 sequence (DNA): TGTGCCAGCAGTTTCCAGTCTAGCAGACTCACAGATACGCAGTATTTT.

This clonotype was seen more than once but under ten times. The chain carries TRBV2 and TRBJ1-5; D unresolved. The CDR3 is made up of 13 amino acids. Trimming took off 4 bases at V and 2 bases at J, with 6 bases between the two ends. From germline, CDR1 is SNHLY and CDR2 FYNNEI. CDR3 sequence reads: CASSGRGNQPQHF. Here the CDR3 DNA reads TGTGCCAGCAGTGGAAGGGGCAATCAGCCCCAGCATTTT.

This clonotype has only a few counts. The chain links TRBV4-2 to TRBJ2-7, with 7 bases identical to TRBD1. The J segment lost 2 bases and the V segment lost 0 bases, leaving 4 bases of the junction unmatched. CDR1 is LGHNA, CDR2 YNFKEQ, per germline. There are 15 residues in the CDR3. In DNA, the CDR3 is TGTGCCAGCAGCCAAGAAAGGGACAGCCCCTACGAGCAGTACTTC. Amino acids: CASSQERDSPYEQYF.

The genes are TRBV2 and TRBJ2-1; 14 bases line up with TRBD2. The J call is uncertain, as TRBJ2-7 better fits the DNA end. The germline V gene encodes CDR1 SNHLY and CDR2 FYNNEI. CDR3 size: 18 residues. The CDR3 loop is CASSPGLAGVRSYNEQYF. The CDR3 DNA follows: TGTGCCAGCAGTCCGGGACTAGCGGGAGTGCGCTCCTACAATGAGCAGTACTTC.

The chain is built from TRBV5-1 and TRBJ2-5, with TRBD1 identical over 9 bases. The V segment lost 4 bases and the J segment 2 bases; nucleotides outside the gene matches: 9. This CDR3 has 16 residues. Germline assignment: CDR1 SGHRS and CDR2 YFSETQ. The CDR3 DNA follows: TGCGCCAGCAGCGTCGGGACAGGGATGGGGCAAGAGACCCAGTACTTC. Translation gives CASSVGTGMGQETQYF.

The table lists this clonotype with a few counts. The V gene is TRBV6-5, the J gene TRBJ2-1; TRBD2 matches 13 bases. Trimming cost V 7 bases and J 6 bases; bases outside gene matches: 9. This CDR3 spans 16 amino acids. CDR1 and CDR2 from the germline V gene are MNHEY and SVGAGI. The CDR3 coding sequence is TGTGCCAGCACTCACCGGACTAGCGGGAGTGGCAATGAGCAGTTCTTC. Protein: CASTHRTSGSGNEQFF.

This chain joins TRBV7-9 and TRBJ1-4; TRBD1 is a possible D gene (5 bases). The CDR3 spans 15 residues. Germline V lookup: CDR1 SEHNR, CDR2 FQNEAQ (reference sequence). V shed 2 bases and J shed 5 bases, with 12 bases lying between them. CDR3 amino acids: CASSLSSGRNEKLFF. The CDR3 nucleotides read TGTGCCAGCAGCTTATCATCAGGGAGGAATGAAAAACTGTTTTTT.

This clonotype came up a few times. The genes are TRBV14 and TRBJ1-2; weak D call: TRBD1 (5 bases). V gave up 1 base and J gave up 0 bases, with 12 bases separating them. Germline lookup yields CDR1 SGHDN and CDR2 FVKESK. CDR3 size: 16 residues. CDR3 sequence: CASSQAGRVANYGYTF. CDR3 DNA: TGTGCCAGCAGCCAAGCGGGCAGGGTCGCTAACTATGGCTACACCTTC.

This clonotype was observed a handful of times. The chain is built from TRBV4-2 and TRBJ1-1; TRBD1 might be the D (5 bases). Trimming took off 0 bases at V and 7 bases at J, with 21 bases between the two ends. CDR1 and CDR2 from the germline V gene are LGHNA and YNFKEQ. CDR3 size: 17 residues. CDR3 in DNA: TGTGCCAGCAGCCAAGAATCGGGTAGGCCTGCCGGGGGTGAAGCTTTCTTT. Its protein product is CASSQESGRPAGGEAFF.

This clonotype showed up many times. The chain links TRBV7-2 to TRBJ1-2; a weak D match, TRBD1 (6 bases). The CDR3 is 14 amino acids. Looked up from germline, CDR1 is SGHTA and CDR2 is FQGNSA. Trimming shortened V by 6 bases and J by 3 bases, and 14 bases separated the two germline ends. The CDR3 DNA sequence: TGTGCCAGCAGTTCCAATGGGGGCGACTATGGCTACACCTTC. It specifies CASSSNGGDYGYTF.

A few counts support this clonotype. The V call is TRBV20-1, the J call TRBJ2-7; 7 bases are shared with TRBD1. The germline gives CDR1 DFQATT, CDR2 SNEGSKA (reference sequence). Trimming took 2 bases from V and 2 from J; bases not matched to a gene: 6. CDR3 length equals 14 residues. DNA for the CDR3: TGCAGTGCTAGACCCCCAGGGGGTCCCTACGAGCAGTACTTC. This encodes CSARPPGGPYEQYF.

The sample holds many counts of this clonotype. V and J are TRBV6-6 and TRBJ1-5, with D tentatively TRBD1 (5 bases). The CDR3 loop spans 11 amino acids. V was shortened by 8 bases and J by 4 bases, with 6 bases between the two germline ends. The germline CDR1 and CDR2 sequences are MNHNY and SVGAGI (reference sequence). The CDR3 loop is CASGGNQPQHF. In nucleotides, the CDR3 is TGTGCCAGCGGGGGTAATCAGCCCCAGCATTTT.

The chain couples TRBV5-1 to TRBJ2-5, with D unclear. V was shortened by 3 bases and J by 5 bases, with 8 bases between the two germline ends. Per germline, CDR1 SGHRS and CDR2 YFSETQ. There are 12 residues in the CDR3. The CDR3 protein is CASSYDPETQYF. In DNA, the CDR3 is TGCGCCAGCAGCTACGACCCGGAGACCCAGTACTTC.

V and J are TRBV12-3 or TRBV12-4 and TRBJ2-7; 8 bases agree with TRBD1. The CDR3 contains 15 residues. Germline trimming cut 7 bases from V and 4 bases from J; bases unmatched to any gene: 12. The CDR3 protein is CASKLQGATSYEQYF. CDR3 DNA sequence: TGTGCCAGCAAACTCCAGGGGGCGACCAGTTACGAGCAGTACTTC.

The J gene is TRBJ2-3, the V gene TRBV20-1, with 7 bases matching TRBD1. Germline values: CDR1 DFQATT, CDR2 SNEGSKA (reference sequence). CDR3 length equals 13 residues. J lost 8 bases, V lost 2 bases, and 7 bases had no gene match. CDR3 DNA: TGCAGTGCTAGACCTACCGACAGGGCTACGCAGTATTTT. This encodes CSARPTDRATQYF.

Worth noting for this clonotype: The junction differs from germline at one of its ends, possibly a read error. This chain links TRBV7-9 with TRBJ2-7; 8 bases map to TRBD1. Germline assignment: CDR1 SEHNR and CDR2 FQNEAQ (reference sequence). The CDR3 loop spans 17 amino acids. The CDR3 DNA reads as TGTGCCGGCAGCTTCCACTCCGGGACAGGAGACTCCTACGAGCAGTACTTC. It specifies CAGSFHSGTGDSYEQYF.

The gene calls are TRBV24-1 and TRBJ2-1; 11 nucleotides match TRBD1. The CDR3 is made up of 14 amino acids. Germline V gene lookup returns CDR1 KGHDR and CDR2 SFDVKD. Germline trimming cut 7 bases from V and 8 bases from J; bases unmatched to any gene: 6. CDR3 sequence reads: CATRRTGGSDEQFF. The CDR3 coding sequence is TGTGCCACCAGGAGGACAGGGGGCTCGGATGAGCAGTTCTTC.

The CDR3: CAISGTVEDNEQFF. The CDR3 region has the DNA TGTGCCATCAGTGGGACAGTGGAAGATAATGAGCAGTTCTTC. The chain uses TRBV10-3 and TRBJ2-1; D is possibly TRBD1 (6 bases). Per the germline V gene, CDR1 is ENHRY and CDR2 is SYGVKD. The CDR3 runs to 14 residues. Trimming removed 4 bases at V and 7 bases at J, with 14 bases between.

In this sample, this clonotype turned up a few times. This chain links TRBV5-1 with TRBJ2-1; D is unresolved. This CDR3 is built from 13 residues. Trimming removed 0 bases from V and 5 bases from J, with 6 bases in between. Looked up from germline, CDR1 is SGHRS and CDR2 is YFSETQ. The CDR3 DNA follows: TGCGCCAGCAGCTTGGATGTTGACAATGAGCAGTTCTTC. Amino acids: CASSLDVDNEQFF.

The V and J genes are TRBV27 and TRBJ2-1, with 9 bases matching TRBD1. The CDR3 totals 16 residues. The germline V gene encodes CDR1 MNHEY and CDR2 SMNVEV (reference sequence). V shed 3 bases, J shed 5 bases, and the junction held 8 bases outside the gene matches. The CDR3 loop reads CASSFNPGQGDNEQFF. The CDR3 bases are TGTGCCAGCAGTTTCAATCCGGGACAGGGCGACAATGAGCAGTTCTTC.

The V gene is TRBV18, the J gene TRBJ2-5, with 14 bases matching TRBD2. The ends lost 2 bases at V and 1 base at J; junction bases unmatched: 3. Per germline, CDR1 KGHSH and CDR2 LQKENI. The CDR3 covers 17 residues. The CDR3 is CASSPGTSGRLQETQYF. The CDR3 bases are TGTGCCAGCTCACCAGGGACTAGCGGGAGACTCCAAGAGACCCAGTACTTC.

The chain recombines TRBV13 with TRBJ2-1; 12 bases line up with TRBD2. Germline CDR1 reads PRHDT; CDR2 reads FYEKMQ (reference sequence). Germline trimming cut 6 bases from V and 6 bases from J; bases unmatched to any gene: 3. The CDR3 totals 14 residues. The CDR3 loop reads CASRPSGRANEQFF. CDR3 nucleotide sequence: TGTGCCAGCAGACCTAGCGGGAGGGCCAATGAGCAGTTCTTC.

The chain recombines TRBV6-6 with TRBJ1-2; no clear D. Germline CDR1 is MNHNY and CDR2 is SVGAGI (reference sequence). Trimming took 7 bases from V and 8 from J, leaving 14 bases between them. The CDR3 runs to 12 residues. The CDR3 sequence: CASTILSGGYTF. DNA of the CDR3: TGTGCCAGCACCATACTATCGGGAGGCTACACCTTC.

This chain links TRBV7-9 with TRBJ2-7; tentatively, D is TRBD1 (6 bases). CDR1 SEHNR and CDR2 FQNEAQ come from the germline V gene (reference sequence). The CDR3 runs to 13 residues. Trimming shortened V by 5 bases and J by 7 bases, and 15 bases separated the two germline ends. Here the CDR3 DNA reads TGTGCCAGCAGCAAGGGACACTTTTATGAGCAGTACTTC. Its translation is CASSKGHFYEQYF. The full variable domain, its missing parts supplied by reference TRBV7-9 and TRBJ2-7, is DTGVSQNPRHKITKRGQNVTFRCDPISEHNRLYWYRQTLGQGPEFLTYFQNEAQLEKSRLLSDRFSAERPKGSFSTLEIQRTEQGDSAMYLCASSKGHFYEQYFGPGTRLTVT.